This T cell receptor (beta chain) was retrieved from a study of T cell repertoires in cytomegalovirus infection. Whole-study context: It was the public TCR beta signatures that indicated both CMV infection and matching HLA type.

General study results and limits: CMV carriers having the relevant HLA were flagged by cumulative public TCR beta family frequency. HLA-C-restricted TCR beta clonotypes specific for CMV led the ex vivo response.

A word on this clonotype: Its specificity is not known. One junction end does not reproduce the germline sequence, and a read error may be involved.

Germline V lookup: CDR1 SEHNR, CDR2 FQNEAQ (reference sequence). The CDR3 has 15 amino acids. TCRdb re-called the reads through MiXCR, storing one row per CDR3 protein. The sample yields about 230,000 distinct CDR3 sequences, approximately 22% seen once. The sequence was obtained from a human donor in good health (CMV status not recorded). Some clones in this sample may be carry-over from other donors' samples. Sequenced material: CD8+ T cells from PBMCs. The chain couples TRBV7-9 to TRBJ1-3, with D tentatively TRBD1 (5 bases). The CDR3, as DNA: TGTGCCAGCAGCTTAGGGGGCAGCTCTGGAACCACCATATATTTT. Protein product: CASSLGGSSGTTIYF.